This T cell receptor (beta chain) was found in a study of technical replicates of blood from a handful of donors. This CDR3 is 14 amino acids long. CDR1 MNHEY and CDR2 SMNVEV come from the germline V gene (reference sequence). Trimming removed 0 bases at V and 4 bases at J, with 10 bases between. Sequenced by immunoSEQ multiplex PCR; TCRdb stores in-frame clones only, minus some. The sample holds tens of thousands of clones, 85% to 95% seen once. What was sequenced was T cells isolated from PBMCs. The receptor was derived from a human donor in good health. J is TRBJ2-7 and V is TRBV27; tentative D call: TRBD1 (6 bases). The CDR3 DNA follows: TGTGCCAGCAGTTTATCTGACAGGACATACGAGCAGTACTTC. It codes for CASSLSDRTYEQYF.